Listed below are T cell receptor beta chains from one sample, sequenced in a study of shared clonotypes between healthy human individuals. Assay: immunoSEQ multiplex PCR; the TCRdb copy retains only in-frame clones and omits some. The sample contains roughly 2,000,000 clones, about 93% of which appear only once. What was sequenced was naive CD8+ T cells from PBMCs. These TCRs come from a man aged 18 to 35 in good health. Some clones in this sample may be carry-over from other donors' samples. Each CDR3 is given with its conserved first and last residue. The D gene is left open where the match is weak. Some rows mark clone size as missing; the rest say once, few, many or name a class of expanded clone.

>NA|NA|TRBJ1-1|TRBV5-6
TGTGCCAGCAGCTTGGAAGGGGGTCGGGAAGCTTTCTTT
CASSLEGGREAFF
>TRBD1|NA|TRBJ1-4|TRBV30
TGTGCCTGGAGACAGGGGATTAATGAAAAACTGTTTTTT
CAWRQGINEKLFF
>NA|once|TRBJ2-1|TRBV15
TGTGCCACCAGCATACGTGGGGAGTTGGGTGAGCAGTTCTTC
CATSIRGELGEQFF
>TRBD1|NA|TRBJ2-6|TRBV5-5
TGTGCCAGCAGCCCGATAGGGGGCGCTGGGGCCAACGTCCTGACTTTC
CASSPIGGAGANVLTF
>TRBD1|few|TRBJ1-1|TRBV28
TGTGCCACCCAGTCCCGGGACAGCACTGAAGCTTTCTTT
CATQSRDSTEAFF
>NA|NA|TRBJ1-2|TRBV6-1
TGTGCCAGCAGTGAGTGGGGGCGGAAGAACTATGGCTACACCTTC
CASSEWGRKNYGYTF
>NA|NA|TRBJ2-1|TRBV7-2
TGTGCCAGCAGCCGCGAGCGGTTCTTC
CASSRERFF
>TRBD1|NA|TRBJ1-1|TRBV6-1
TGTGCCAGCAGCGACAGGGGCATGAACACTGAAGCTTTCTTT
CASSDRGMNTEAFF
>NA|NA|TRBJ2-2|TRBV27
TGTGCCAGCAAGATCACAGGGTGGGACACCGGGGAGCTGTTTTTT
CASKITGWDTGELFF
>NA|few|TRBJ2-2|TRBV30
TGTGCCTGGAGTCTGGGAGGCGGGGAGCTGTTTTTT
CAWSLGGGELFF
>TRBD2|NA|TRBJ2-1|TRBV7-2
TGTGCCAGCAGCCGATCGGTGGCGGTGGGGGAGGGTGAGCAGTTCTTC
CASSRSVAVGEGEQFF
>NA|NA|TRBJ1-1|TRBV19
TGTGCCAGTACCCTCCGAGACGTTAACACTGAAGCTTTCTTT
CASTLRDVNTEAFF
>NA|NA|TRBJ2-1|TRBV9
TGTGCCAGCAGCTCGCGAACCGGCCCGCAGGAGCAGTTCTTC
CASSSRTGPQEQFF
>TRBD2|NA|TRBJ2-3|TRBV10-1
TGCGCCAGCAGTGATAGACTAGCTCGCACAGATACGCAGTATTTT
CASSDRLARTDTQYF
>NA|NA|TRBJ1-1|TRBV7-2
TGTGCCAGCAGCTCAAGCAGGGTAAAGGGGACTGAAGCTTTCTTT
CASSSSRVKGTEAFF
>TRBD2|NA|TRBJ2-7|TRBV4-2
TGTGCCAGCAGCCAAGAGCCCCACGGCGGGGGGGCATACGAGCAGTACTTC
CASSQEPHGGGAYEQYF
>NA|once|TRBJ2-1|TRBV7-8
TGTGCCAGCAGCTTAGCGAGTACTAGTTACGCTGAGCAGTTCTTC
CASSLASTSYAEQFF
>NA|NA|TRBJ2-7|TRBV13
TGTGCCAGCAGCCTCGAGAGGGCACCCTACGAGCAGTACTTC
CASSLERAPYEQYF
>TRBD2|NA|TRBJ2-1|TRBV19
TGTGCCAGTAGTATTTCAATAGCGGGGTTGGGGTCCTACAATGAGCAGTTCTTC
CASSISIAGLGSYNEQFF
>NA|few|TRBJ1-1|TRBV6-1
TGTGCCAGCAGTGCGACAGCCGATGAAGCTTTCTTT
CASSATADEAFF
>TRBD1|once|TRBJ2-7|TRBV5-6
TGTGCCAGCAGCTTGGCCTCAGGGGGCGAGCAGTACTTC
CASSLASGGEQYF
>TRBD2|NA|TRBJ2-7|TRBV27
TGTGCCAGCAGTCCGGGACTAGCGGGTGCCTACGAGCAGTACTTC
CASSPGLAGAYEQYF
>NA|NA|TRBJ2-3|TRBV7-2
TGTGCCAGCAGCTTATATGGGGGGAGCACAGATACGCAGTATTTT
CASSLYGGSTDTQYF
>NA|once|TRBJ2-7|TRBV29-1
TGCAGCGTTGTTTTAGGGGACTCCTACGAGCAGTACTTC
CSVVLGDSYEQYF
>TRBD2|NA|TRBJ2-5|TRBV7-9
TGTGCCAGCAGGCAAATACTAGCGGGAGGAGAGACCCAGTACTTC
CASRQILAGGETQYF
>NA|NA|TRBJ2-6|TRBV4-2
TGTGCCAGCAGCCAGGTACCGCGGTCGGGGGCCAACGTCCTGACTTTC
CASSQVPRSGANVLTF
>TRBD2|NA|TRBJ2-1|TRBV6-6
TGTGCCAGCAGTTACGTGGGGAGGGCCGACAATGAGCAGTTCTTC
CASSYVGRADNEQFF
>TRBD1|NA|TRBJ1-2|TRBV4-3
TGCGCCAGCAGCCAAGATACAGGGGCCTTATATGGCTACACCTTC
CASSQDTGALYGYTF
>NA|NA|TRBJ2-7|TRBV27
TGTGCCAGCAGTTTATCGGTGGGGGGTCCGACCGAGCAGTACTTC
CASSLSVGGPTEQYF
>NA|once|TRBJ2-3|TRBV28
TGTGCCAGCAGTTGGAAGCCTGACTTCGTCGGCACAGATACGCAGTATTTT
CASSWKPDFVGTDTQYF
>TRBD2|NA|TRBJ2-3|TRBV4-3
TGCGCCAGCAGCCAAGTATTCCGGCGCGGGGGGGTCACAGATACGCAGTATTTT
CASSQVFRRGGVTDTQYF
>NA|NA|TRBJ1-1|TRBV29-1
TGCAGCGGTATAGGGCAGAACACTGAAGCTTTCTTT
CSGIGQNTEAFF
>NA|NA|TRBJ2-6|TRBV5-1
TGCGCCAGCAGATCCCAAGGCCCGGGCACCCTAACCTCTGGGGCCAACGTCCTGACTTTC
CASRSQGPGTLTSGANVLTF
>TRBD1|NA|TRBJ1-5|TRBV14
TGTGCCAGCAGTCAAGCCGGGACAGGGGAGGGTCAGCCCCAGCATTTT
CASSQAGTGEGQPQHF
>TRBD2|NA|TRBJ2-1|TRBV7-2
TGTGCCAGCAGCTTGGGCGGGAGTCCCTACAATGAGCAGTTCTTC
CASSLGGSPYNEQFF
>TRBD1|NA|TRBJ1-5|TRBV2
TGTGCCAGCAGTGGACGACAGGGCGATCAGCCCCAGCATTTT
CASSGRQGDQPQHF
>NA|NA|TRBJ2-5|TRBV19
TGTGCCAGTAGTATCCGCCACGAACAAGAGACCCAGTACTTC
CASSIRHEQETQYF
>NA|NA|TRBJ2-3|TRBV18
TGTGCCAGCTCACCAAGGCGCGATACGCAGTATTTT
CASSPRRDTQYF
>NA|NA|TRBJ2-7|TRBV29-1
TGCAGCGTTGAAGATTGGGAGACTGGAGAAGGGGTTGCTCCCTACGAGCAGTACTTC
CSVEDWETGEGVAPYEQYF
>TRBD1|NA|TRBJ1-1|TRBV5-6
TGTGCCAGCAGCCACAGGGGAACTGAAGCTTTCTTT
CASSHRGTEAFF
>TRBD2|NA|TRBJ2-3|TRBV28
TGTGCCAGCAGTTTCCAATGGACTAGCGGGGCATCAGATACGCAGTATTTT
CASSFQWTSGASDTQYF
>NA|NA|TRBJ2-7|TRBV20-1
TGCAGTGCTAGGGGTGGGTACGAGCAGTACTTC
CSARGGYEQYF
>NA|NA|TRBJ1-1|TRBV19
TGTGCCAGTAGGCCCCTACGGGGCCGTACTGAAGCTTTCTTT
CASRPLRGRTEAFF
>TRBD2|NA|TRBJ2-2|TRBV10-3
TGTGCCATCAGAGATCTAGCGGGAGATGAATACACCGGGGAGCTGTTTTTT
CAIRDLAGDEYTGELFF
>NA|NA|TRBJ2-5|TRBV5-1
TGCGCCAGCAGCTCGGGAGACTTTACAGGGCACTGGCAAGAGACCCAGTACTTC
CASSSGDFTGHWQETQYF